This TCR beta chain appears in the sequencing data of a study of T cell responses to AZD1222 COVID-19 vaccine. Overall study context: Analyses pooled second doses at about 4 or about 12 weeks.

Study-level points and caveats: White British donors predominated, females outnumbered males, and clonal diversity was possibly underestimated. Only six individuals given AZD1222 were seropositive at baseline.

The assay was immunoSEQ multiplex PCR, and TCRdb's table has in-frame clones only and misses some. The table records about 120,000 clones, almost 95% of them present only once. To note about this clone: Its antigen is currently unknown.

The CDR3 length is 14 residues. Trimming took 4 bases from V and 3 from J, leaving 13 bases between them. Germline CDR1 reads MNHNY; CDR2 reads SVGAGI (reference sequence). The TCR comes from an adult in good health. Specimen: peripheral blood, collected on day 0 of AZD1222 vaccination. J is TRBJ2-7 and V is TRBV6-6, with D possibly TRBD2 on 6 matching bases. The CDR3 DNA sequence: TGTGCCAGCAGTTTCCGGGGTAGCGGCTACGAGCAGTACGTC. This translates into CASSFRGSGYEQYV.